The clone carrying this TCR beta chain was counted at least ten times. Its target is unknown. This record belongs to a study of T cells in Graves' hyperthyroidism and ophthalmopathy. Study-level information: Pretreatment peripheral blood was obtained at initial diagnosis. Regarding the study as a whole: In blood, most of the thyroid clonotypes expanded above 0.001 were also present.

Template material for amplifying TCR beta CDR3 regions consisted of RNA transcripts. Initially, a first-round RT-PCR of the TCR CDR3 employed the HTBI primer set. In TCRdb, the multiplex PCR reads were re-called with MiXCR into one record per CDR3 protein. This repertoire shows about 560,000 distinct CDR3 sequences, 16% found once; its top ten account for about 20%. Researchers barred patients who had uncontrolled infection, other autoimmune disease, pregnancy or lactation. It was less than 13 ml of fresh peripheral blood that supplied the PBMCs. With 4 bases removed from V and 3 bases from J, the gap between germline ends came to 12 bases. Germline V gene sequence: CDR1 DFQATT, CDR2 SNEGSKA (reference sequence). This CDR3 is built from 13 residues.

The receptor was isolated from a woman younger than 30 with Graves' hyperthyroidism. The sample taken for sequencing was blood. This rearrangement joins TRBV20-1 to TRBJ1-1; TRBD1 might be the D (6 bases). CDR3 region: CSAKGGGDTEAFF. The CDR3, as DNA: TGCAGTGCTAAGGGGGGAGGCGACACTGAAGCTTTCTTT.